The 18 T cell receptor beta chains reported below all come from one sample, sequenced in a study of T cell changes during pregnancy in multiple sclerosis. Repertoires were generated with immunoSEQ multiplex PCR, while TCRdb's copy carries only in-frame clones and drops some. The profile covers about 55,000 clones, with roughly 93% appearing a single time and approximately 3.5% taken by the ten largest. The sequencing used CD8+ T cells from peripheral blood mononuclear cells, collected in the second trimester of pregnancy. These receptors were obtained from a female donor with multiple sclerosis, enrolled in a pregnancy study.

CDR3 DNA sequence: TGTGCCAGCAGCCCCTGGGGGGGCTACGAGCAGTACTTC. This translates into CASSPWGGYEQYF. The V gene is TRBV5-5, the J gene TRBJ2-7, with 7 bases lining up with TRBD2. Germline trimming cut 4 bases from V and 3 bases from J; bases unmatched to any gene: 4. The CDR3 sequence is 13 residues long. The V gene's germline CDR1 is SGHKS and CDR2 YYEKEE (reference sequence).

The chain carries TRBV11-1 and TRBJ2-1; 8 bases align to TRBD1. This CDR3 comprises 14 residues. V trimming: 4 bases; J trimming: 9 bases; junction bases outside the gene matches: 8. CDR1 is SGHAT and CDR2 is FQDESV in the germline V gene (reference sequence). CDR3 bases: TGTGCCAGCAGCTACACAGGACAGGGCGGTGAGCAGTTCTTC. Translating it yields CASSYTGQGGEQFF.

This chain links TRBV5-1 with TRBJ1-2; D is perhaps TRBD1 (6 bases). Germline assignment: CDR1 SGHRS and CDR2 YFSETQ. The CDR3 runs 15 residues. V was trimmed by 0 bases and J by 0 bases, leaving 9 bases between them. Here the CDR3 reads CASSLAGTPNYGYTF. For the CDR3, the DNA is TGCGCCAGCAGCTTGGCCGGGACACCTAACTATGGCTACACCTTC.

As DNA, the CDR3 is TGTGCCAGCAGCTTAGGGCGGACAGGTTACCACTACGAGCAGTACTTC. Its protein product is CASSLGRTGYHYEQYF. The chain recombines TRBV7-2 with TRBJ2-7; TRBD1 matches 7 bases. CDR3 length: 16 amino acids. With V trimmed by 1 base and J by 3 bases, 9 bases remained unmatched. The V gene's germline CDR1 is SGHTA and CDR2 FQGNSA.

V gene TRBV5-1 combines with J gene TRBJ1-1; D gene unclear. CDR1 and CDR2 (germline): SGHRS, YFSETQ. V shed 0 bases and J shed 1 base, with 16 bases lying between them. This CDR3 comprises 17 residues. The CDR3 loop is CASSLAGPPVGNTEAFF. For the CDR3, the DNA is TGCGCCAGCAGCTTGGCTGGGCCCCCAGTTGGGAACACTGAAGCTTTCTTT.

This clone was recorded only once. The V call is TRBV9, the J call TRBJ2-7; TRBD1 aligns across 9 bases. The CDR3 extends over 16 amino acids. From germline, CDR1 is SGDLS and CDR2 YYNGEE. The V and J ends lost 0 bases and 3 bases, in that order; junction bases with no gene match: 7. The CDR3 region is CASSVGGQGLHYEQYF. The CDR3 DNA reads as TGTGCCAGCAGCGTAGGGGGACAGGGCTTGCACTACGAGCAGTACTTC.

In DNA, the CDR3 is TGTGCCAGCCTAGACGAACAGCGGGGAGAGACCCAGTACTTC. Amino acid sequence: CASLDEQRGETQYF. V usage is TRBV2 and J usage is TRBJ2-5, with 7 bases aligning to TRBD2. Germline values: CDR1 SNHLY, CDR2 FYNNEI. With 8 bases clipped from V and 4 bases from J, the junction kept 10 bases outside the gene matches. The CDR3 extends over 14 amino acids.

The chain uses TRBV2 and TRBJ1-2, with D perhaps matching TRBD1 (6 bases). V lost 8 bases to trimming and J lost 8 bases, with 21 bases between them. Per germline, CDR1 SNHLY and CDR2 FYNNEI. There are 14 residues in the CDR3. In nucleotides, the CDR3 is TGTGCCAGCCCCGAGGACAGCCTGCCGAGGGGCTACACCTTC. Amino acid sequence: CASPEDSLPRGYTF. The whole variable domain, filled in from reference TRBV2 and TRBJ1-2, reads EPEVTQTPSHQVTQMGQEVILRCVPISNHLYFYWYRQILGQKVEFLVSFYNNEISEKSEIFDDQFSVERPDGSNFTLKIRSTKLEDSAMYFCASPEDSLPRGYTFGSGTRLTVV.

This clone has only one observation. The chain employs TRBV27 and TRBJ1-1; D not certain. The germline V gene has CDR1 MNHEY and CDR2 SMNVEV (reference sequence). The ends were cut back, 2 bases at V and 1 base at J, with 11 bases in the middle. This CDR3 contains 15 residues. The CDR3 DNA reads as TGTGCCAGCAGTTTAAATGGAGGGCCGAACACTGAAGCTTTCTTT. Its translation is CASSLNGGPNTEAFF.

This clone occurred once. The rearrangement uses TRBV7-3 and TRBJ1-5, with 7 bases matching TRBD1. This CDR3 is built from 19 residues. V gave up 1 base and J gave up 2 bases; unmatched junction bases: 14. CDR1 and CDR2 (germline): SGHTA, FQGTGA. CDR3 coding DNA: TGTGCCAGCAGCTTAATAGGGGGCTCGGTGATTCTTGGCAATCAGCCCCAGCATTTT. This sequence encodes CASSLIGGSVILGNQPQHF.

The chain couples TRBV7-7 to TRBJ2-1, with 11 bases identical to TRBD2. Unmatched junction bases numbered 5, after V lost 5 bases and J lost 2 bases. CDR3 length: 16 amino acids. The V gene's germline CDR1 is SSHAT and CDR2 FNYEAQ (reference sequence). The CDR3 spells CASSPSTSGAYNEQFF. CDR3 nucleotides: TGTGCCAGCAGCCCCTCGACTAGCGGGGCCTACAATGAGCAGTTCTTC.

The CDR3 DNA reads TGTGCCAGCAGCCCTACTACGACCCCCTACAATGAGCAGTTCTTC. Translation gives CASSPTTTPYNEQFF. The chain links TRBV27 to TRBJ2-1; D gene unclear. The CDR3 covers 15 residues. Germline CDR1 reads MNHEY; CDR2 reads SMNVEV (reference sequence). Trimming removed 6 bases from V and 2 bases from J, with 14 bases in between.

A few counts support this clone. The chain is built from TRBV27 and TRBJ1-2; D gene ambiguous. The germline V and J ends were trimmed by 4 bases and 4 bases, with 10 bases remaining between them. There are 13 residues in the CDR3. Germline-derived CDR1 and CDR2 are MNHEY and SMNVEV (reference sequence). The CDR3 here is CASSSQSAYGYTF. The CDR3 region has the DNA TGTGCCAGCAGTTCCCAGAGCGCCTATGGCTACACCTTC.

This chain joins TRBV5-1 and TRBJ2-7, with TRBD1 matching 10 bases. Germline loops: CDR1 SGHRS, CDR2 YFSETQ. The CDR3 totals 13 residues. V shed 0 bases and J 10 bases; nucleotides not matched to a gene: 4. This CDR3 reads CASSLAGTGAQYF. CDR3 nucleotides: TGCGCCAGCAGCTTGGCCGGGACAGGGGCACAGTACTTC.

The J gene is TRBJ2-7, the V gene TRBV19; the match to TRBD1 covers 9 bases. Trimming removed 8 bases from V and 4 bases from J; junction bases left unmatched: 6. There are 13 residues in the CDR3. Per the germline V gene, CDR1 is LNHDA and CDR2 is SQIVND (reference sequence). CDR3: CASSAQGAYEQYF. The CDR3 region has the DNA TGTGCCAGTTCGGCACAGGGGGCGTACGAGCAGTACTTC.

The chain combines TRBV6-5 with TRBJ1-1; D possibly corresponds to TRBD1 (6 bases). Germline V lookup: CDR1 MNHEY, CDR2 SVGAGI. This CDR3 comprises 14 residues. Trimming took off 2 bases at V and 4 bases at J, with 11 bases between the two ends. Here the CDR3 reads CASSYPGAGTEAFF. CDR3 sequence (DNA): TGTGCCAGCAGTTACCCAGGGGCGGGCACTGAAGCTTTCTTT.

The chain combines TRBV9 with TRBJ1-2, with 7 bases lining up with TRBD1. The CDR3 runs 14 residues. Germline V gene sequence: CDR1 SGDLS, CDR2 YYNGEE. The J segment lost 4 bases and the V segment lost 4 bases, leaving 7 bases of the junction unmatched. CDR3 coding DNA: TGTGCCAGCAGCCCGAACCGGGACAGCTATGGCTACACCTTC. It specifies CASSPNRDSYGYTF.

The table lists this clone with a few counts. The chain carries TRBV9 and TRBJ1-1; 7 positions agree with TRBD1. Per the germline V gene, CDR1 is SGDLS and CDR2 is YYNGEE. This CDR3 is built from 15 residues. Trimming cost V 1 base and J 1 base; bases outside gene matches: 4. In nucleotides, the CDR3 is TGTGCCAGCAGCGTAACCGGGACAGCGAACACTGAAGCTTTCTTT. Encoded protein: CASSVTGTANTEAFF.